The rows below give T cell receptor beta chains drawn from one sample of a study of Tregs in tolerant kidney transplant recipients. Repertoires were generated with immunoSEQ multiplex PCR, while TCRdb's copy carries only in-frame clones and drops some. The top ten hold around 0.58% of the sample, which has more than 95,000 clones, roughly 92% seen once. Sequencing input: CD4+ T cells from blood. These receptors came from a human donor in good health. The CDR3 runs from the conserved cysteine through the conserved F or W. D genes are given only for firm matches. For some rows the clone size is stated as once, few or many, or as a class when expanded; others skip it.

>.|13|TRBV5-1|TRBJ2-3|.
TGCGCCAGCAGCTTGGGATTCACAGATACGCAGTATTTT
CASSLGFTDTQYF
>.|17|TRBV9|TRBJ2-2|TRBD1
TGTGCCAGCAGCGTAGTGGGGACAGGTACCAACACCGGGGAGCTGTTTTTT
CASSVVGTGTNTGELFF
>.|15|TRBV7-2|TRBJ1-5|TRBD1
TGTGCCAGCAGCCGCGGACAGGGGGCTTTTCAGCCCCAGCATTTT
CASSRGQGAFQPQHF
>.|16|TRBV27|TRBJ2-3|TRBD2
TGTGCCAGCAGTCCTTGGACTAGCCTTAGCACAGATACGCAGTATTTT
CASSPWTSLSTDTQYF
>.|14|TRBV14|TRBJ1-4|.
TGTGCCAGCAGCCAAAGAGGCGGCGGTGAAAAACTGTTTTTT
CASSQRGGGEKLFF
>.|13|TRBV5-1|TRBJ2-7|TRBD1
TGCGCCAGCAGGGGACAGGGGGGGTACGAGCAGTACTTC
CASRGQGGYEQYF
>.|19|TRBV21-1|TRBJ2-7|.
TGTGCCAGCAGCAAAGGCCCCCTGGGCGGGACTACCCGGTACTACGAGCAGTACTTC
CASSKGPLGGTTRYYEQYF
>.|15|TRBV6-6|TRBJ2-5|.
TGTGCCAGCAGACCAGAGGGTGCTAGTCAAGAGACCCAGTACTTC
CASRPEGASQETQYF
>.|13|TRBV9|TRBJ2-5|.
TGTGCCAGCAGCGTAAGGCTCCAAGAGACCCAGTACTTC
CASSVRLQETQYF
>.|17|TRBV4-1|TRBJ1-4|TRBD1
TGCGCCAGCAGCCAAGAGGGAGACAGGGGTGCTAATGAAAAACTGTTTTTT
CASSQEGDRGANEKLFF
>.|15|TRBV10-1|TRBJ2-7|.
TGCGCCAGCAGTGAAAGGGCGGCAAGCTCCTACGAGCAGTACTTC
CASSERAASSYEQYF
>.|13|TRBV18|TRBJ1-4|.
TGTGCCAGCTCTCTCGGGGCTGAGGAAAAACTGTTTTTT
CASSLGAEEKLFF
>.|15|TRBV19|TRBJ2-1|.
TGTGCCAGTAGTATCTGGTGGGAGACCGGGAATGAGCAGTTCTTC
CASSIWWETGNEQFF
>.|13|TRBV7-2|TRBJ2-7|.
TGTGCCAGCAGCCCGGTTCACTCCTACGAGCAGTACTTC
CASSPVHSYEQYF
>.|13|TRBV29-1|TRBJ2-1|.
TGCAGCGTTGAAGAAAAGAGGACGGATGAGCAGTTCTTC
CSVEEKRTDEQFF
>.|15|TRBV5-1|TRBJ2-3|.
TGCGCCAGCAGCTTGGCCGAGAAGAACACAGATACGCAGTATTTT
CASSLAEKNTDTQYF
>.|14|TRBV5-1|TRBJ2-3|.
TGCGCCAGCAGCTCCGCCCAGATCACAGATACGCAGTATTTT
CASSSAQITDTQYF
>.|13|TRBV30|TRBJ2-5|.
TGTGCCTGGAGTGGTGGGATCCAAGAGACCCAGTACTTC
CAWSGGIQETQYF
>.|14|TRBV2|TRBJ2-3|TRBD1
TGTGCCAGCAGACGACAGGGGCGCACAGATACGCAGTATTTT
CASRRQGRTDTQYF
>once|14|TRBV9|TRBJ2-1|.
TGTGCCAGCAGCGTCCTAGCGTTAGATAATGAGCAGTTCTTC
CASSVLALDNEQFF
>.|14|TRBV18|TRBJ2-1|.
TGTGCCAGCTCACTCAGGGGGGTTTCCAATGAGCAGTTCTTC
CASSLRGVSNEQFF
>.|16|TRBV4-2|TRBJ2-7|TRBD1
TGTGCCAGCAGCCCCCGGGACAGGACCTATTTCTCCGAGCAGTACTTC
CASSPRDRTYFSEQYF